These 19 T cell receptor beta chains were all obtained from the same sample, sequenced in a study of OX40 agonist ivuxolimab in advanced cancers. Repertoires were generated with immunoSEQ multiplex PCR, while TCRdb's copy carries only in-frame clones and drops some. The sample lists 50,000 to 60,000 clones, over 80% occurring once. Sequenced here: CD4+ or CD8+ T cells sorted from blood, sampled in a trial of the OX40 agonist ivuxolimab. These receptors all stem from an adult with an advanced solid tumor such as melanoma, head and neck, liver or kidney cancer.

The CDR3 region has the DNA TGTGCCAGCAGTGAACTAGCGGGAGCACCGAATGAGCAGTTCTTC. Encoded protein: CASSELAGAPNEQFF. The chain carries TRBV2 and TRBJ2-1, with 10 bases identical to TRBD2. V was pared by 2 bases and J by 7 bases, with 5 bases of the junction left unmatched. Germline assignment: CDR1 SNHLY and CDR2 FYNNEI. CDR3 length: 15 amino acids.

The V call is TRBV2, the J call TRBJ2-1, with D possibly called TRBD1 or TRBD2 (5 bases each). V lost 0 bases and J lost 9, with 12 bases in between. The CDR3 is 14 amino acids. Germline V gene data show CDR1 as SNHLY and CDR2 as FYNNEI. CDR3 sequence (DNA): TGTGCCAGCAGTGAAGCACGGGGCCCCCCTGAGCAGTTCTTC. Residues: CASSEARGPPEQFF.

This chain joins TRBV4-3 and TRBJ1-1; weak D call: TRBD1 (6 bases). The ends were cut back, 5 bases at V and 1 base at J, with 14 bases in the middle. CDR3 size: 15 residues. CDR1 and CDR2 from the germline V gene are LGHNA and YSLEER. The CDR3 protein is CASSSTPGQNTEAFF. CDR3 nucleotide sequence: TGCGCCAGCAGCTCCACTCCGGGACAGAACACTGAAGCTTTCTTT.

The chain employs TRBV28 and TRBJ2-7, with D possibly being TRBD2 (5 bases). The CDR3 length is 13 residues. Germline CDR1 reads MDHEN; CDR2 reads SYDVKM. The V end lost 7 bases, the J end lost 6 bases, and 16 bases lay between the germline ends. CDR3 sequence (DNA): TGTGCCAGCACCACGGACGGGGATTCCGAGCAGTACTTC. It codes for CASTTDGDSEQYF.

The rearrangement uses TRBV5-6 and TRBJ2-3; D may match TRBD1 or TRBD2 (6 bases each). Germline V gene lookup returns CDR1 SGHDT and CDR2 YYEEEE. This CDR3 region has 15 residues. Trimming stripped 4 bases from V and 2 bases from J, with 14 bases between. The CDR3 protein is CASSPGASSTDTQYF. The CDR3 DNA follows: TGTGCCAGCAGCCCGGGGGCTAGCTCCACAGATACGCAGTATTTT.

The V and J genes are TRBV11-1 and TRBJ2-7; TRBD2 might be the D (6 bases). The CDR3 runs 17 residues. The V end was cut by 2 bases, the J end by 0 bases, with 17 bases between. Germline CDR1 reads SGHAT; CDR2 reads FQDESV (reference sequence). CDR3 nucleotides: TGTGCCAGCAGCTTAACAGGAGGGACGGAGAGCTCCTACGAGCAGTACTTC. Its translation: CASSLTGGTESSYEQYF.

This chain joins TRBV27 and TRBJ2-5; 9 bases are shared with TRBD1. V lost 4 bases, J lost 5 bases, and 5 bases stayed unmatched. Germline V gene sequence: CDR1 MNHEY, CDR2 SMNVEV (reference sequence). The CDR3 has 14 residues. The CDR3, as DNA: TGTGCCAGCAGTTGGTCACAGGGGGCTGAGACCCAGTACTTC. This codes for CASSWSQGAETQYF.

Here the CDR3 DNA reads TGTGCCAGCGGTAACAGGGGGCTGACAGATACGCAGTATTTT. Its protein is CASGNRGLTDTQYF. The chain uses TRBV6-5 and TRBJ2-3; 9 bases fit TRBD1. With 8 bases clipped from V and 3 bases from J, the junction kept 6 bases outside the gene matches. The CDR3 consists of 14 residues. Germline CDR1 is MNHEY and CDR2 is SVGAGI.

This clone was seen only once. This rearrangement joins TRBV29-1 to TRBJ2-1; D perhaps matches TRBD2 (6 bases). Trimming removed 7 bases from V and 2 bases from J, with 15 bases in between. CDR1 is SQVTM and CDR2 is ANQGSEA in the germline V gene. This CDR3 spans 14 amino acids. The CDR3 nucleotides read TGCAGCGGTTCCGGGACTTTCACCTACAATGAGCAGTTCTTC. Its protein is CSGSGTFTYNEQFF.

This clone showed up just once. The chain links TRBV6-6 to TRBJ2-1; no definite D call. Germline V gene data show CDR1 as MNHNY and CDR2 as SVGAGI (reference sequence). The CDR3 is made up of 15 amino acids. V shed 6 bases and J shed 7 bases, with 19 bases lying between them. The CDR3 sequence is CASRPGPWASNEQFF. In DNA, the CDR3 is TGTGCCAGCAGACCCGGACCCTGGGCAAGTAATGAGCAGTTCTTC.

The count of this clone is one. The chain employs TRBV13 and TRBJ2-1; 7 nucleotides agree with TRBD2. V shed 4 bases and J 13 bases; nucleotides not matched to a gene: 10. Germline V lookup: CDR1 PRHDT, CDR2 FYEKMQ (reference sequence). This CDR3 has 13 amino acids. The CDR3 loop reads CASSSSGLELQFF. DNA for the CDR3: TGTGCCAGCAGCTCATCCGGACTAGAGCTTCAGTTCTTC.

The chain joins TRBV25-1 to TRBJ2-5, with a weak D call TRBD1 (5 bases). Germline V lookup: CDR1 MGHDK, CDR2 SYGVNS. The CDR3 has 13 residues. The V gene lost 1 base and the J gene lost 5 bases, with 8 bases spanning the gap. This CDR3 is CASSEWGLETQYF. Written as DNA, the CDR3 is TGTGCCAGCAGTGAATGGGGCTTGGAGACCCAGTACTTC.

The CDR3 loop reads CASSILAGGGELFF. In nucleotides, the CDR3 is TGTGCCAGTAGTATCCTTGCGGGAGGGGGGGAGCTGTTTTTT. V is TRBV19 and J is TRBJ2-2, with 9 bases matching TRBD2. Germline CDR1 reads LNHDA; CDR2 reads SQIVND (reference sequence). Unmatched junction bases numbered 4, after V lost 3 bases and J lost 8 bases. This CDR3 has 14 residues.

The J gene is TRBJ2-7, the V gene TRBV27; no clear D. Germline V gives CDR1 MNHEY, CDR2 SMNVEV (reference sequence). V was pared by 2 bases and J by 3 bases, with 8 bases between. The CDR3 sequence is 13 residues long. The CDR3 here is CASSLSLNYEQYF. The CDR3 DNA follows: TGTGCCAGCAGTTTAAGTCTAAACTACGAGCAGTACTTC.

The chain carries TRBV2 and TRBJ2-7; D is undetermined. The germline CDR1 and CDR2 sequences are SNHLY and FYNNEI. V lost 4 bases to trimming and J lost 1 base, with 11 bases between them. The CDR3 consists of 14 residues. DNA for the CDR3: TGTGCCAGCAGTGGGGTCGGCCAGTCCTACGAGCAGTACTTC. This gives the protein CASSGVGQSYEQYF.

In its sample, this clone was seen once. The chain recombines TRBV27 with TRBJ2-5; D is undetermined. Germline CDR1 reads MNHEY; CDR2 reads SMNVEV (reference sequence). The V gene lost 3 bases and the J gene lost 4 bases, with 12 bases spanning the gap. The CDR3 extends over 14 amino acids. CDR3 nucleotides: TGTGCCAGCAGTTTTGCTGGACCAGCAGAGACCCAGTACTTC. Translation: CASSFAGPAETQYF.

CDR3 loop: CASSIGLVSSYEQYF. In DNA form, the CDR3 reads TGTGCCAGTAGTATTGGTCTGGTGAGCTCCTACGAGCAGTACTTC. The genes are TRBV19 and TRBJ2-7; D remains unclear. The CDR3 totals 15 residues. The V and J ends lost 3 bases and 0 bases respectively, with 12 bases between them. Germline loops: CDR1 LNHDA, CDR2 SQIVND (reference sequence).

This clone appeared once. This chain uses TRBV7-2 with TRBJ2-5, with D hard to call. Per germline, CDR1 SGHTA and CDR2 FQGNSA. There are 16 residues in the CDR3. Trimming stripped 1 base from V and 1 base from J, with 13 bases between. The CDR3 region has the DNA TGTGCCAGCAGCTTAGAGCCGGCCACCCCCCAAGAGACCCAGTACTTC. This codes for CASSLEPATPQETQYF.

The V call is TRBV2, the J call TRBJ2-7; 9 bases map to TRBD2. The ends lost 7 bases at V and 2 bases at J; junction bases unmatched: 3. The CDR3 covers 13 residues. CDR1 and CDR2 (germline): SNHLY, FYNNEI. CDR3 region: CASIAGGPYEQYF. The CDR3 bases are TGTGCCAGCATTGCGGGGGGGCCCTACGAGCAGTACTTC. Variable domain in full (rest from reference TRBV2 and TRBJ2-7): EPEVTQTPSHQVTQMGQEVILRCVPISNHLYFYWYRQILGQKVEFLVSFYNNEISEKSEIFDDQFSVERPDGSNFTLKIRSTKLEDSAMYFCASIAGGPYEQYFGPGTRLTVT.